This TCR beta chain was sequenced for a study of identifying expanded T cells in peripheral blood. No infections or other immune events were documented during collection. Study outcomes and limitations: Differentially abundant clones: about 1.1 between replicates, around 16 at around 15 days, 19 to 20 at four. Across healthy donors, higher total template counts meant significantly greater approximately 2-week count variance.

Some clones are missing from TCRdb's copy, which holds only in-frame ones; the method was immunoSEQ multiplex PCR. Of roughly 84,000 clones in the sample, around nine tenths were seen once. On this clone itself: Its antigen remains unknown.

The CDR3 is 13 amino acids. CDR1 is KGHSH and CDR2 is LQKENI in the germline V gene. The V gene lost 3 bases and the J gene lost 10 bases, with 15 bases spanning the gap. The sample consisted of blood. This clonotype originated in a person aged 18-70 years in good health. The chain recombines TRBV18 with TRBJ1-1; tentatively, D is TRBD1 (6 bases). CDR3 DNA sequence: TGTGCCAGCTCACCGGCGACAGGATATACAGCTTTCTTT. Protein product: CASSPATGYTAFF.